This T cell receptor (beta chain) was captured by sequencing in a study of Graves' ophthalmopathy and Graves' hyperthyroidism. Study-wide results and caveats: Both a roughly 68% sensitivity and an approximately 74% specificity characterized the model's predictions of ophthalmopathy progression.

The CDR3 is made up of 15 amino acids. J gave up 3 bases and V 3 bases, and 4 bases lay outside the gene matches. Germline values: CDR1 SGHTA, CDR2 FQGTGA. This clonotype has at least ten counts. What it recognizes is unknown. In this cohort's terms, stable hyperthyroidism meant no ophthalmopathy by 18 months of follow-up. Amplification of TCR beta CDR3 regions used RNA transcripts. RT-PCR with HTBI primers came first, then second-round multiplex PCR. TCRdb re-analysed the multiplex PCR reads in MiXCR, keeping a single row per CDR3 protein. Of some 350,000 distinct CDR3 sequences in the sample, approximately 17% are singletons; the top ten hold about 2.4%.

Sequencing was carried out using peripheral blood. The chain has TRBV7-3 and TRBJ2-7; 11 bases are a match to TRBD1. This sequence originates from an adult woman with stable Graves' hyperthyroidism. CDR3 sequence (DNA): TGTGCCAGCAGCTTGGCCGGGACAGGGGGCTACGAGCAGTACTTC. Amino acid sequence: CASSLAGTGGYEQYF.